One TCR beta chain is described in this entry. The data were taken from a study of T cell changes during pregnancy in multiple sclerosis. The method was immunoSEQ multiplex PCR; TCRdb's version includes in-frame clones alone and lacks a portion of them. The sample includes roughly 30,000 clones, around 90% seen only once; the top ten take roughly 0.5%. This receptor was taken from a female donor in good health, enrolled as a control in a pregnancy study. Here the sequenced sample was CD4+ T cells from peripheral blood mononuclear cells, taken in the first trimester of pregnancy.

This CDR3 reads CASTPGQGRWNYGYTF. CDR3 DNA sequence: TGTGCCAGCACCCCGGGACAGGGTCGCTGGAACTATGGCTACACCTTC. This chain connects TRBV28 to TRBJ1-2; the match to TRBD1 covers 9 bases. Germline V lookup: CDR1 MDHEN, CDR2 SYDVKM. The CDR3 is made up of 16 amino acids. The J segment lost 2 bases and the V segment lost 7 bases, leaving 11 bases of the junction unmatched.